These 3 T cell receptor beta chains originate from one sample sequenced in a study of blood T cell repertoires in COVID-19. The protocol was immunoSEQ multiplex PCR, while the TCRdb copy is restricted to in-frame clones and leaves out a portion. The sample includes tens of thousands of clones, around 83% of them seen just once. What was sequenced was peripheral blood. These receptors came from a man aged 50 to 60 with active COVID-19.

The V call is TRBV7-6, the J call TRBJ2-2, with 9 positions matching TRBD2. Germline CDR1 is SGHVS and CDR2 is FNYEAQ. The ends lost 1 base at V and 5 bases at J; junction bases unmatched: 2. The CDR3 has 15 amino acids. In DNA, the CDR3 is TGTGCCAGCAGCTTAGTTAGCGGGAGTACCGGGGAGCTGTTTTTT. It encodes CASSLVSGSTGELFF.

V gene TRBV29-1 combines with J gene TRBJ2-7, with D maybe TRBD1 (6 bases). The CDR3 extends over 14 amino acids. V lost 4 bases and J 1 base, leaving 14 bases between the germline ends. CDR1 SQVTM and CDR2 ANQGSEA come from the germline V gene. This chain's CDR3 is CSVVTGGASYEQYF. CDR3 nucleotides: TGCAGCGTTGTAACTGGGGGCGCTTCCTACGAGCAGTACTTC.

This rearrangement joins TRBV19 to TRBJ2-7; 11 nucleotides line up with TRBD1. This CDR3 is 14 amino acids long. V lost 6 bases and J lost 5; bases outside the gene matches: 6. Germline loops: CDR1 LNHDA, CDR2 SQIVND (reference sequence). The CDR3 sequence is CASSRTGGHHEQYF. CDR3 in DNA: TGTGCCAGTAGCAGGACAGGGGGCCACCACGAGCAGTACTTC.